The 13 T cell receptor beta chains below come from one sample, sequenced in a study of patients and donors after allogeneic stem cell transplantation. TCRdb reanalysed the RT-PCR reads using MiXCR and keeps one entry per CDR3 protein. The sample holds roughly 880,000 distinct CDR3 sequences, roughly 17% seen once. Sequencing was performed on blood, either unsorted or a sorted T cell fraction (not recorded which). Receptor source: a human donor who was either an allogeneic HSCT recipient or a stem cell or donor lymphocyte infusion donor (not recorded which). It is not recorded whose cells these are; they may come from a transplant donor.

This clonotype appeared many times. The chain links TRBV5-1 to TRBJ2-5; 7 nucleotides agree with TRBD1. Trimming cost V 5 bases and J 3 bases; bases outside gene matches: 4. Germline V gene sequence: CDR1 SGHRS, CDR2 YFSETQ. This CDR3 has 13 residues. The CDR3 DNA follows: TGCGCCAGCAGTAGGGGGCTTAAAGAGACCCAGTACTTC. Its translation: CASSRGLKETQYF. Full variable domain (remainder filled in from reference TRBV5-1 and TRBJ2-5): KAGVTQTPRYLIKTRGQQVTLSCSPISGHRSVSWYQQTPGQGLQFLFEYFSETQRNKGNFPGRFSGRQFSNSRSEMNVSTLELGDSALYLCASSRGLKETQYFGPGTRLLVL.

This clonotype came up a few times. The rearrangement uses TRBV27 and TRBJ2-3, with D tentatively TRBD1 (6 bases). V lost 5 bases to trimming and J lost 1 base, with 13 bases between them. The germline CDR1 and CDR2 sequences are MNHEY and SMNVEV (reference sequence). The CDR3 is 15 residues long. CDR3 residues: CASSGKGGGTDTQYF. The CDR3 DNA is TGTGCCAGCAGTGGAAAAGGGGGTGGCACAGATACGCAGTATTTT.

This sequence joins TRBV2 and TRBJ2-3; TRBD2 aligns across 11 bases. The CDR3 length is 15 residues. V lost 6 bases to trimming and J lost 6 bases; unmatched junction nucleotides: 8. The V gene's germline CDR1 is SNHLY and CDR2 FYNNEI. CDR3 DNA sequence: TGTGCCAGCAGCGCCGGGACTAGCGGTGCGGATACGCAGTATTTT. As protein: CASSAGTSGADTQYF.

The sample holds many counts of this clonotype. The chain combines TRBV24-1 with TRBJ2-2; D not certain. Trimming pared 7 bases from V and 5 bases from J, leaving 4 bases between. The germline gives CDR1 KGHDR, CDR2 SFDVKD. The CDR3 contains 11 residues. The CDR3 DNA reads TGTGCCACCAGGGATACCGGGGAGCTGTTTTTT. Translation gives CATRDTGELFF.

This sequence joins TRBV20-1 and TRBJ1-2; TRBD1 matches at 7 bases. The CDR3 extends over 12 amino acids. Germline CDR1 DFQATT, CDR2 SNEGSKA (reference sequence). CDR3 nucleotides: TGCAGCTCCCCGGACAGGAGTCGGGGCTACACCTTC. Translation gives CSSPDRSRGYTF.

The chain links TRBV20-1 to TRBJ2-1; perhaps TRBD2 as D (6 bases). Germline V gene lookup returns CDR1 DFQATT and CDR2 SNEGSKA (reference sequence). V lost 5 bases, J lost 10 bases, and 21 bases lay in between. There are 14 residues in the CDR3. CDR3 in amino acids: CSALPGTASPEQFF. CDR3 nucleotide sequence: TGCAGTGCTTTACCCGGGACTGCATCCCCCGAGCAGTTCTTC.

This chain links TRBV6-5 with TRBJ1-5; D is ambiguous. This CDR3 has 14 amino acids. V was cut by 0 bases and J by 4 bases, with 7 bases left in between. CDR1 and CDR2 (germline): MNHEY, SVGAGI. As DNA, the CDR3 is TGTGCCAGCAGTTACTCAACAGCTAATCAGCCCCAGCATTTT. It specifies CASSYSTANQPQHF.

The chain combines TRBV20-1 with TRBJ2-5, with TRBD1 matching 7 bases. After removal of 3 bases from V and 3 bases from J, the junction contained 10 bases not matched to a gene. CDR3 length: 15 residues. Germline V gene lookup returns CDR1 DFQATT and CDR2 SNEGSKA (reference sequence). In DNA form, the CDR3 reads TGCAGTGCTAGGGATCGTACCGGGACAGAAGAGACCCAGTACTTC. Amino acids: CSARDRTGTEETQYF.

The CDR3 is CASSLAPLGQPLYNEQFF. The CDR3 nucleotides read TGTGCCAGCAGCTTGGCCCCCCTCGGACAGCCGTTGTACAATGAGCAGTTCTTC. The rearrangement uses TRBV5-6 and TRBJ2-1; maybe TRBD1 (6 bases). Germline V gene data show CDR1 as SGHDT and CDR2 as YYEEEE. V lost 0 bases to trimming and J lost 4 bases, with 20 bases between them. This CDR3 spans 18 amino acids.

The chain recombines TRBV12-3 or TRBV12-4 with TRBJ1-4; 9 nucleotides align to TRBD1. This CDR3 region has 15 residues. V lost 3 bases, J lost 11 bases, and 10 bases stayed unmatched. Here the CDR3 reads CASSFGGGTGNKLFF. The CDR3 DNA follows: TGTGCCAGCAGTTTTGGGGGGGGGACAGGGAACAAACTGTTTTTT.

The J gene is TRBJ2-5, the V gene TRBV19, with 7 positions matching TRBD1. V shed 3 bases, J shed 0 bases, and the junction held 10 bases outside the gene matches. The CDR3 contains 17 residues. Germline CDR1 reads LNHDA; CDR2 reads SQIVND (reference sequence). The CDR3 DNA reads as TGTGCCAGTAGTATCGATTCGGTCAGGGGGTACCAAGAGACCCAGTACTTC. Translating it yields CASSIDSVRGYQETQYF.

This clonotype was detected only a few times. The chain couples TRBV5-1 to TRBJ1-1; D unresolved. The CDR3 is made up of 15 amino acids. The germline V and J ends were trimmed by 0 bases and 1 base, with 10 bases remaining between them. In germline, CDR1 is SGHRS, CDR2 YFSETQ. The CDR3 protein is CASSLVGLANTEAFF. The CDR3 region has the DNA TGCGCCAGCAGCTTGGTGGGATTGGCGAACACTGAAGCTTTCTTT.

The table lists this clonotype with many counts. The rearrangement joins TRBV10-3 to TRBJ1-5; D gene ambiguous. The CDR3 extends over 17 amino acids. Germline V lookup: CDR1 ENHRY, CDR2 SYGVKD. Trimming pared 6 bases from V and 0 bases from J, leaving 18 bases between. CDR3 sequence reads: CAIRSSSQDTSNQPQHF. The CDR3 DNA is TGTGCCATCAGGTCCTCCTCCCAGGATACTAGCAATCAGCCCCAGCATTTT.